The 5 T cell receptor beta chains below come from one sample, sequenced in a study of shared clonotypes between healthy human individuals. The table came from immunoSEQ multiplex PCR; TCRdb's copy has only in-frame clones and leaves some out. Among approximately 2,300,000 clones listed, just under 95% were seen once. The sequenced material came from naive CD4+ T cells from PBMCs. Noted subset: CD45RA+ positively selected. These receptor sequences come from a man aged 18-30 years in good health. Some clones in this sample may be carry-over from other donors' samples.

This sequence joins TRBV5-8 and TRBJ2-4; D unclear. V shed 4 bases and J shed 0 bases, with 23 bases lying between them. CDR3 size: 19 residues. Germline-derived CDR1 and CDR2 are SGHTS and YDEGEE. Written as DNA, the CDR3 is TGTGCCAGCAGCCCAATATGGGCCGAAACCCTTCGAGCCAAAAACATTCAGTACTTC. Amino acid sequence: CASSPIWAETLRAKNIQYF. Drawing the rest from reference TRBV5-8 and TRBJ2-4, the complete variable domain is EAGVTQSPTHLIKTRGQQATLRCSPISGHTSVYWYQQALGLGLQFLLWYDEGEERNRGNFPPRFSGRQFPNYSSELNVNALELEDSALYLCASSPIWAETLRAKNIQYFGAGTRLSVL.

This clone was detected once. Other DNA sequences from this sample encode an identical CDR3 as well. The DNA for the CDR3 is TGCAGCGTGGCCCCCGGGAACTATGGCTACACCTTC. It translates to CSVAPGNYGYTF. The V gene is TRBV29-1, the J gene TRBJ1-2, with D uncertain. Germline V gene data show CDR1 as SQVTM and CDR2 as ANQGSEA. CDR3 length: 12 amino acids. Trimming took off 6 bases at V and 2 bases at J, with 10 bases between the two ends. Drawing the rest from reference TRBV29-1 and TRBJ1-2, the complete variable domain is SAVISQKPSRDICQRGTSLTIQCQVDSQVTMMFWYRQQPGQSLTLIATANQGSEATYESGFVIDKFPISRPNLTFSTLTVSNMSPEDSSIYLCSVAPGNYGYTFGSGTRLTVV.

CDR3 sequence (DNA): TGTGCCAGCAGTGAACTGCAGGTTACTGGAAACACCATATATTTT. Protein sequence: CASSELQVTGNTIYF. The chain couples TRBV6-1 to TRBJ1-3; D gene unclear. The CDR3 extends over 15 amino acids. CDR1 is MNHNS and CDR2 is SASEGT in the germline V gene. Trimming shortened V by 2 bases and J by 2 bases, and 10 bases separated the two germline ends.

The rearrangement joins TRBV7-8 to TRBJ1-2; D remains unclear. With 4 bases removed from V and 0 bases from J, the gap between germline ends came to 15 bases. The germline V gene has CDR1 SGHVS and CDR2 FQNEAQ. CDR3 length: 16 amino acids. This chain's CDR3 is CASSSITRRANYGYTF. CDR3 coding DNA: TGTGCCAGCAGCTCTATAACACGGAGAGCTAACTATGGCTACACCTTC.

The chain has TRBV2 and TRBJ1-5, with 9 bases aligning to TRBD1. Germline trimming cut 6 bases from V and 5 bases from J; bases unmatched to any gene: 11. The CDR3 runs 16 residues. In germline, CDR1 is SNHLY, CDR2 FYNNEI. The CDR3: CASSPFRDRAYQPQHF. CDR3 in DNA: TGTGCCAGCAGCCCGTTCCGGGACAGGGCTTATCAGCCCCAGCATTTT.